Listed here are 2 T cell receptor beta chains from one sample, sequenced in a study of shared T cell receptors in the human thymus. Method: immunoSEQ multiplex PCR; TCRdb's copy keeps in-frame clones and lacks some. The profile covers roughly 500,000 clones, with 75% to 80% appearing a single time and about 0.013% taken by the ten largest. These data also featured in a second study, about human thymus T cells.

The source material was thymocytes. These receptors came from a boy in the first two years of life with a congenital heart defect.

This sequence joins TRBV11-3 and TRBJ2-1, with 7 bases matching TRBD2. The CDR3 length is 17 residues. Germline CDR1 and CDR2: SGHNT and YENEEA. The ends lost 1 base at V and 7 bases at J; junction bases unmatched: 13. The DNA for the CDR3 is TGTGCCAGCAGCTTAGTATGTCGGGAGGAGGGAGCGAATGAGCAGTTCTTC. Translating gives CASSLVCREEGANEQFF.

CDR3 nucleotide sequence: TGTGCCAGCAGCCAAGAAGGGGAGGGCCCACCTACCTCCTACGAGCAGTACTTC. It yields the protein CASSQEGEGPPTSYEQYF. The rearrangement links TRBV14 to TRBJ2-7; 7 bases match TRBD2. The V and J ends lost 0 bases and 0 bases, in that order; junction bases with no gene match: 11. Germline CDR1 and CDR2: SGHDN and FVKESK. The CDR3 is 18 residues long. The full variable domain, rest sourced from reference TRBV14 and TRBJ2-7, is EAGVTQFPSHSVIEKGQTVTLRCDPISGHDNLYWYRRVMGKEIKFLLHFVKESKQDESGMPNNRFLAERTGGTYSTLKVQPAELEDSGVYFCASSQEGEGPPTSYEQYFGPGTRLTVT.